A single sample gave rise to the 4 T cell receptor beta chains below, sequenced in a study of siplizumab effects on memory and regulatory T cells. The repertoire was sequenced with immunoSEQ multiplex PCR; TCRdb's copy has only in-frame clones and lacks some. This sample carries around 100,000 clones, 94% of them seen once, and the ten largest clones take about 0.6%. The specimen was Tregs sorted from blood. The receptors stem from a human donor in good health.

The chain uses TRBV6-5 and TRBJ2-1; D is unresolved. This CDR3 has 14 amino acids. Between the trimmed V and J ends, which lost 2 bases and 4 bases, there was a span of 9 bases. Germline V CDR1 and CDR2: MNHEY, SVGAGI. The CDR3 protein is CASSYSPAYNEQFF. The CDR3 bases are TGTGCCAGCAGTTACAGCCCGGCGTACAATGAGCAGTTCTTC.

The genes are TRBV5-6 and TRBJ1-2; D unresolved. Germline CDR1 and CDR2: SGHDT and YYEEEE. The CDR3 runs to 15 residues. Trimming removed 0 bases at V and 0 bases at J, with 9 bases between. The chain's CDR3 is CASSLGPGANYGYTF. In DNA form, the CDR3 reads TGTGCCAGCAGCTTGGGGCCGGGAGCTAACTATGGCTACACCTTC.

The V call is TRBV28, the J call TRBJ1-5, with a possible D match to TRBD1 (5 bases). The CDR3 runs to 18 residues. Germline CDR1 MDHEN, CDR2 SYDVKM. Between the trimmed V and J ends, which lost 5 bases and 0 bases, there was a span of 20 bases. The CDR3 reads CASSPQGYTHFSNQPQHF. The CDR3 DNA sequence: TGTGCCAGCAGTCCGCAGGGCTATACCCACTTTAGCAATCAGCCCCAGCATTTT.

V is TRBV4-1 and J is TRBJ1-4, with 7 positions matching TRBD1. Germline V gene data show CDR1 as MGHRA and CDR2 as YSYEKL. The CDR3 runs to 16 residues. J was trimmed by 5 bases and V by 0 bases; bases with no gene match: 6. DNA of the CDR3: TGCGCCAGCAGCCAAGATGAGACAGGGCACAATGAAAAACTGTTTTTT. This sequence encodes CASSQDETGHNEKLFF.